The entry below describes one T cell receptor beta chain. The CDR3 runs 14 residues. V gave up 4 bases and J gave up 1 base; unmatched junction bases: 3. CDR1 and CDR2 from the germline V gene are SGHNT and YYREEE (reference sequence). The data were obtained in a study of blood T cell repertoires in COVID-19. In the study overall: Acute-phase and convalescent COVID-19 samples originated in the United States, Italy and Spain. PBMCs, B-cell-depleted T cells, or T cells provided the cDNA or gDNA that made up the material.

Study processing details: Nucleated cell number was recorded as an estimate derived from reference gene primer amplification. This table comes from immunoSEQ multiplex PCR, and its TCRdb copy is limited to in-frame clones, with some not included. V and J calls and clone size are as listed in that table; D and trimming were resolved from the DNA. The sample carries fewer than 250,000 clones, around 86% recorded once. Sequenced material: peripheral blood. This TCR was sampled from a man aged 55-75 years with acute or convalescent COVID-19. The V and J genes are TRBV5-4 and TRBJ1-2, with 8 bases lining up with TRBD1. The CDR3 loop is CASSLDRGNYGYTF. In DNA form, the CDR3 reads TGTGCCAGCAGCCTTGACAGGGGTAACTATGGCTACACCTTC.